A single sample gave rise to the 3 T cell receptor beta chains below, sequenced in a study of breast tumors, draining lymph nodes, adjacent tissues (dated by TCRdb to about 2016). Library construction relied on multiplex PCR. The sample was run on an Illumina HiSeq 2000. TCRdb ran its own pipeline on the public reads, namely fastp trimming at Q25 and MiXCR clone calling, and kept in-frame beta chains. Rows with a matching CDR3 protein are joined into one entry that keeps the most common DNA and genes. The sample table contains 20,000 or so distinct CDR3 sequences; only one count was recorded for approximately 42% of them. Approximately 21% of the sample is held by the ten biggest clonotypes. The sample comprised breast tumor tissue. These receptors were taken from a female donor with breast cancer. Some clones in this sample may be carry-over from other donors' samples.

Judged by abundance, this clonotype is medium-sized. The rearrangement uses TRBV12-3 or TRBV12-4 and TRBJ1-2; 7 bases fit TRBD1. With V trimmed by 6 bases and J by 0 bases, 7 bases remained unmatched. The CDR3 runs to 15 residues. This CDR3 is CASRPTGVSNYGYTF. In DNA, the CDR3 is TGTGCCAGCAGGCCAACAGGGGTTTCTAACTATGGCTACACCTTC.

This clonotype has ten or more counts. The chain has TRBV24-1 and TRBJ2-1, with D hard to call. Between the trimmed V and J ends, which lost 9 bases and 3 bases, there was a span of 20 bases. The CDR3 sequence is 16 residues long. CDR1 is KGHDR and CDR2 is SFDVKD in the germline V gene. The CDR3 coding sequence is TGTGCCACCCGAGGTCCAGCGCCTCCGGGCTACAATGAGCAGTTCTTC. It codes for CATRGPAPPGYNEQFF.

The J gene is TRBJ2-3, the V gene TRBV9; possibly TRBD1 for D (6 bases). Germline V gene data show CDR1 as SGDLS and CDR2 as YYNGEE. Deletions cut 0 bases from V and 4 bases from J, with 9 bases between. This CDR3 is built from 14 residues. The CDR3 DNA is TGTGCCAGCAGCGTAGATGGGGGCCCAGATACGCAGTATTTT. Protein sequence: CASSVDGGPDTQYF.